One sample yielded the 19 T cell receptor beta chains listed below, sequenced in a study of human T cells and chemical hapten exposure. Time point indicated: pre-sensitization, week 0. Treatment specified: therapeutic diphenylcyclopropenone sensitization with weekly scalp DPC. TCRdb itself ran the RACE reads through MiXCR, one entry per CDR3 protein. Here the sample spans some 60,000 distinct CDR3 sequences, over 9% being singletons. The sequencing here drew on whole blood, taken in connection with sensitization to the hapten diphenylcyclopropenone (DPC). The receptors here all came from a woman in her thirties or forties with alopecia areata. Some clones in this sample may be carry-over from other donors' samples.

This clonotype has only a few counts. The CDR3 here is CSARGLAASSYNEQFF. The CDR3 DNA reads TGCAGTGCTAGGGGGCTAGCGGCCAGCTCCTACAATGAGCAGTTCTTC. The rearrangement links TRBV20-1 to TRBJ2-1; 7 nucleotides align to TRBD2. There are 16 residues in the CDR3. V gave up 3 bases and J gave up 0 bases; unmatched junction bases: 8. Germline V gene sequence: CDR1 DFQATT, CDR2 SNEGSKA (reference sequence).

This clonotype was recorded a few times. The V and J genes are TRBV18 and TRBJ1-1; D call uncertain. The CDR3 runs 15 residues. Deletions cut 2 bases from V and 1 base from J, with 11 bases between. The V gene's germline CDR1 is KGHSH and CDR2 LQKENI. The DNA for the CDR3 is TGTGCCAGCTCACCAGATTCCGGGAGGAACACTGAAGCTTTCTTT. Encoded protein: CASSPDSGRNTEAFF.

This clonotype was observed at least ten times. The CDR3 nucleotides read TGTGCCAGCACCCTGGACAGTTTAGAGCCCCAGCATTTT. It specifies CASTLDSLEPQHF. The rearrangement joins TRBV6-2 or TRBV6-3 to TRBJ1-5; the D gene is possibly TRBD1 (6 bases). The CDR3 totals 13 residues. Looked up from germline, CDR1 is MNHEY and CDR2 is SVGEGT. Trimming took off 7 bases at V and 8 bases at J, with 15 bases between the two ends.

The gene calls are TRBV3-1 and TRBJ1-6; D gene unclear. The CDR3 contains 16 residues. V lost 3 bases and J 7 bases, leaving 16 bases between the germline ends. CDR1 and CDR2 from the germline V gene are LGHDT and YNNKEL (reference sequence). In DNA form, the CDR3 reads TGTGCCAGCAGCCATCCTTCTAGACCGATAAATTCACCCCTCCACTTT. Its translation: CASSHPSRPINSPLHF.

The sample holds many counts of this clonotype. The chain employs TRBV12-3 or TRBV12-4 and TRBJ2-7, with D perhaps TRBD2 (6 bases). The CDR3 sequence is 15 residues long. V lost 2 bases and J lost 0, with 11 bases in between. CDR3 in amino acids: CASSLRAGFSYEQYF. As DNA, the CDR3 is TGTGCCAGCAGTTTACGTGCGGGATTCTCCTACGAGCAGTACTTC.

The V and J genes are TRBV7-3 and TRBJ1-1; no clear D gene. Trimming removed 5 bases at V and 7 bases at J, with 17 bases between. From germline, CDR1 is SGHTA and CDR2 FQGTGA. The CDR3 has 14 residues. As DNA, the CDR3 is TGTGCCAGCAGCCAACTCCCCGGATTAATTGAAGCTTTCTTT. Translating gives CASSQLPGLIEAFF.

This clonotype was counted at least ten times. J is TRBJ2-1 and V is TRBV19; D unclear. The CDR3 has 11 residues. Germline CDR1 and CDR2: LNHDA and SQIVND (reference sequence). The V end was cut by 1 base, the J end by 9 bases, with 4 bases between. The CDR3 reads CASSIVREQFF. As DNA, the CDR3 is TGTGCCAGTAGTATAGTACGTGAGCAGTTCTTC.

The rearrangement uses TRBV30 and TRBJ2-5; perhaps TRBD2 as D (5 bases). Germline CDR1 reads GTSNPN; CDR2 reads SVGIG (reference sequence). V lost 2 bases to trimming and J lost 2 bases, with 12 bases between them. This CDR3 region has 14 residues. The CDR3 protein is CAWSTAGLQETQYF. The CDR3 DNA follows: TGTGCCTGGAGTACTGCGGGCCTTCAAGAGACCCAGTACTTC.

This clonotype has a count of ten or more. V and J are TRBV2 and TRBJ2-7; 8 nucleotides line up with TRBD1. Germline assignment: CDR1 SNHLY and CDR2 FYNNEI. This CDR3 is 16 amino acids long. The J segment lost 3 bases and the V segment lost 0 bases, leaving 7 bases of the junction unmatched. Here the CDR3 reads CASSEAGQGANYEQYF. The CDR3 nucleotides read TGTGCCAGCAGTGAAGCGGGGCAGGGGGCGAACTACGAGCAGTACTTC.

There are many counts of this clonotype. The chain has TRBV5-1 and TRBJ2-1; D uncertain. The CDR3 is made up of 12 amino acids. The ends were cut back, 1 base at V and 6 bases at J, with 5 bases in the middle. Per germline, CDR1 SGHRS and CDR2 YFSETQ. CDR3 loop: CASSLQRNEQFF. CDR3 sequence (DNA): TGCGCCAGCAGCTTGCAGCGCAATGAGCAGTTCTTC. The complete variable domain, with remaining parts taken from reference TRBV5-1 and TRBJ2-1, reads KAGVTQTPRYLIKTRGQQVTLSCSPISGHRSVSWYQQTPGQGLQFLFEYFSETQRNKGNFPGRFSGRQFSNSRSEMNVSTLELGDSALYLCASSLQRNEQFFGPGTRLTVL.

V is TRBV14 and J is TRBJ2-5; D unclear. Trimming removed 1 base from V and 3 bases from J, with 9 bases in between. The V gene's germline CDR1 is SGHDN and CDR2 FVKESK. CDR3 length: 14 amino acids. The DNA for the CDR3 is TGTGCCAGCAGCCAAGGAACCAGAAAAGAGACCCAGTACTTC. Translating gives CASSQGTRKETQYF.

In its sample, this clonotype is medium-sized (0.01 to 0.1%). The CDR3 reads CASSHGKLSSYNEQFF. The DNA for the CDR3 is TGTGCCAGCAGCCACGGGAAGTTATCCTCCTACAATGAGCAGTTCTTC. The V and J genes are TRBV21-1 and TRBJ2-1; the table's D call TRBD1 went unverified against the DNA. TRBV21-1 is marked as a pseudogene. The CDR3 consists of 16 residues.

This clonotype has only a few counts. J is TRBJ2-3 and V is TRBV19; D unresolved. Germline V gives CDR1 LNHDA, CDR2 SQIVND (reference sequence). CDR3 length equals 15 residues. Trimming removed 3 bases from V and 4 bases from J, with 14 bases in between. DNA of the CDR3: TGTGCCAGTAGTATTGGCCCGGCGCCTGCAGATACGCAGTATTTT. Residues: CASSIGPAPADTQYF.

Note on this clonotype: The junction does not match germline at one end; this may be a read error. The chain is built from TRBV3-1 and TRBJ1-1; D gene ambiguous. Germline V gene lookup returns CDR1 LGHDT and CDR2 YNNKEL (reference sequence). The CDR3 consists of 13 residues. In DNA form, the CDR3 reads TGTGCCAGCAGCCGGAGGGTGAACGCTGAAGCTTTCTTT. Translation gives CASSRRVNAEAFF.

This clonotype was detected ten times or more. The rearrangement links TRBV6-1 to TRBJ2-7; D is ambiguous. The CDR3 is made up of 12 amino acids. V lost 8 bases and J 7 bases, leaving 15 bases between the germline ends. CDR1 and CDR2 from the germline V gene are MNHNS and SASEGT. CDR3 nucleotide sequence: TGTGCCAGCGCCGTGGAGTCTTGGGAGCAGTACTTC. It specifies CASAVESWEQYF.

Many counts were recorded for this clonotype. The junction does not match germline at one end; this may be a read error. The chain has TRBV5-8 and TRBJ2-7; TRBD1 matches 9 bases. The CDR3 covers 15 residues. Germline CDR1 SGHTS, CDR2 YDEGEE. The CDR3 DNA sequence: TGTGCCAGCAGTTTGGGGACAGGGCCCACTCTAGAGCAGTACTTC. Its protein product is CASSLGTGPTLEQYF.

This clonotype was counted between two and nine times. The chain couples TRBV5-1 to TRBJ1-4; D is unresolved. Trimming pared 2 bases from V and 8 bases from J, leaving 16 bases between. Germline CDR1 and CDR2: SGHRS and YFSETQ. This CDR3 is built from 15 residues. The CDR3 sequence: CASSFESPNREKLFF. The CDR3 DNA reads TGCGCCAGCAGCTTCGAAAGCCCCAATCGGGAAAAACTGTTTTTT.

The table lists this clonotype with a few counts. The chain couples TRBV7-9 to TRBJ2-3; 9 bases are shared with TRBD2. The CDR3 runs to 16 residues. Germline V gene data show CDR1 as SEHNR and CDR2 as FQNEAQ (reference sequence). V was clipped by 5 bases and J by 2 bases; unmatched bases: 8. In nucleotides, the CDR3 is TGTGCCAGCAGCCCTGGAACTAGCGGGCCCACAGATACGCAGTATTTT. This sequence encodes CASSPGTSGPTDTQYF.

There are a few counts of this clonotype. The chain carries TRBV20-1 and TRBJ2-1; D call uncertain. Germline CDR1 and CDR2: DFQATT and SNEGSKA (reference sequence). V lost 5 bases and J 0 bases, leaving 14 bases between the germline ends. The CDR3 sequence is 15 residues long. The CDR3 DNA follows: TGCAGTGCTCCCGGCGCTTCCAGCTCCTACAATGAGCAGTTCTTC. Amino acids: CSAPGASSSYNEQFF.